This passage covers 12 T cell receptor beta chains from one sample sequenced in a study of CD8+CD57+ T cells in acquired aplastic anemia. The sequenced patients had an expansion of CD8+CD57+ cells seen by flow cytometry. The use of genomic DNA as template underpinned the TCR beta VDJ and CDR3 profiling. Each CDR3 protein is one row after TCRdb ran MiXCR on the reads. The sample gives roughly 500,000 distinct CDR3 sequences, 25% to 40% of which show up once; 0.7% to 1% is in the top ten. Sequences were obtained from sorted CD4+, CD8+, or CD8+CD57+ T cells (not recorded which) from PBMCs. Source of these receptors: a human donor with aplastic anemia.

The rearrangement joins TRBV25-1 to TRBJ1-1, with TRBD1 as a possible D gene (6 bases). Per the germline V gene, CDR1 is MGHDK and CDR2 is SYGVNS. Trimming removed 8 bases at V and 3 bases at J, with 19 bases between. The CDR3 sequence is 15 residues long. CDR3 nucleotides: TGTGCCAGCTCACCCCAACAGGGAGGAGACACTGAAGCTTTCTTT. This gives the protein CASSPQQGGDTEAFF. Looking up the rest from reference TRBV25-1 and TRBJ1-1 gives the full variable domain: EADIYQTPRYLVIGTGKKITLECSQTMGHDKMYWYQQDPGMELHLIHYSYGVNSTEKGDLSSESTVSRIRTEHFPLTLESARPSHTSQYLCASSPQQGGDTEAFFGQGTRLTVV.

This clonotype was seen repeatedly, ten times or more. The V call is TRBV19, the J call TRBJ1-5; D might be TRBD1 (5 bases). CDR1 and CDR2 (germline): LNHDA, SQIVND (reference sequence). The CDR3 runs to 15 residues. The V end was cut by 6 bases, the J end by 4 bases, with 16 bases between. The CDR3 bases are TGTGCCAGTAGATCCAGTGGAGGGGAAAATCAGCCCCAGCATTTT. Translated, it gives CASRSSGGENQPQHF.

This clonotype appeared a few times. The DNA for the CDR3 is TGCGCCAGCAGCAAGGACAGGCAAGAAGCTTTCTTT. It yields the protein CASSKDRQEAFF. The chain joins TRBV5-1 to TRBJ1-1, with TRBD1 identical over 7 bases. V trimming: 4 bases; J trimming: 8 bases; junction bases outside the gene matches: 5. The CDR3 spans 12 residues. Germline V gene sequence: CDR1 SGHRS, CDR2 YFSETQ.

The chain is built from TRBV20-1 and TRBJ2-3, with a possible D match to TRBD2 (7 bases). V dropped 1 base and J dropped 5 bases, with 13 bases sitting between them. This CDR3 comprises 14 residues. CDR1 and CDR2 from the germline V gene are DFQATT and SNEGSKA (reference sequence). CDR3 DNA sequence: TGCAGTGCTAGAGCGGGGGGCGCACAAGATACGCAGTATTTT. Translating it yields CSARAGGAQDTQYF.

This clonotype was detected a few times. The chain joins TRBV29-1 to TRBJ1-2; D is undetermined. This CDR3 spans 15 amino acids. CDR1 and CDR2 from the germline V gene are SQVTM and ANQGSEA. The germline V and J ends were trimmed by 4 bases and 6 bases, with 21 bases remaining between them. The CDR3 region is CSVANNLKGGHGYTF. The CDR3 DNA reads TGCAGCGTTGCTAACAACCTTAAGGGAGGTCATGGCTACACCTTC.

The table lists this clonotype with a few counts. The chain is built from TRBV15 and TRBJ1-2; 8 positions match TRBD1. Germline-derived CDR1 and CDR2 are LNHNV and YYDKDF (reference sequence). V shed 4 bases and J 8 bases; nucleotides not matched to a gene: 6. This CDR3 spans 13 amino acids. This CDR3 is CATSKVQGAGYTF. DNA for the CDR3: TGTGCCACCAGCAAAGTGCAGGGGGCAGGCTACACCTTC.

Comments on this clonotype: A much larger clone lies a single base off, so this may be a read error. This chain uses TRBV19 with TRBJ1-5, with TRBD1 as a possible D gene (5 bases). CDR3 length: 15 residues. Germline V gene data show CDR1 as LNHDA and CDR2 as SQIVND (reference sequence). Written as DNA, the CDR3 is TGTGCCAGTAGTATACGAGGGGTGAGCAGTCAGCCCCAGCATTTT. Amino acid sequence: CASSIRGVSSQPQHF.

CDR3 sequence (DNA): TGCGCCAGCAGCCCGACGTCCGGAAATGCTTACGAGCAGTACTTC. Translated: CASSPTSGNAYEQYF. The V gene is TRBV4-1, the J gene TRBJ2-7; D unclear. V was clipped by 4 bases and J by 4 bases, with 17 bases between them. The length of the CDR3 is 15 residues. The germline V gene encodes CDR1 MGHRA and CDR2 YSYEKL.

Points on this clonotype: The junction differs from germline at one of its ends, possibly a read error. The chain has TRBV24-1 and TRBJ2-2; TRBD1 agrees at 9 bases. Germline V gene data show CDR1 as KGHDR and CDR2 as SFDVKD. This CDR3 comprises 14 residues. This CDR3 is CATTGQGVTGELLF. CDR3 nucleotide sequence: TGTGCCACCACGGGACAGGGTGTGACCGGGGAGCTGCTTTTT.

This clonotype was observed once. The rearrangement uses TRBV7-2 and TRBJ2-7; the D gene is possibly TRBD2 (6 bases). The germline V gene has CDR1 SGHTA and CDR2 FQGNSA. V lost 1 base, J lost 5 bases, and 12 bases lay in between. The CDR3 is 14 amino acids. In nucleotides, the CDR3 is TGTGCCAGCAGCTTAGGGACTACGGTCGACGAGCAGTACTTC. This gives the protein CASSLGTTVDEQYF.

J is TRBJ2-3 and V is TRBV9; D gene ambiguous. V lost 1 base, J lost 0 bases, and 6 bases lay in between. The CDR3 length is 14 residues. Germline V CDR1 and CDR2: SGDLS, YYNGEE. The CDR3 sequence is CASSVTSSTDTQYF. Here the CDR3 DNA reads TGTGCCAGCAGCGTAACGTCTAGCACAGATACGCAGTATTTT.

The V gene is TRBV2, the J gene TRBJ2-3, with D possibly being TRBD1 or TRBD2 (5 bases each). The germline V and J ends were trimmed by 7 bases and 4 bases, with 18 bases remaining between them. This CDR3 has 15 amino acids. The germline V gene encodes CDR1 SNHLY and CDR2 FYNNEI. The CDR3 loop is CASNPGPFVPDTQYF. The DNA of the CDR3 is TGTGCCAGCAATCCGGGACCATTTGTTCCAGATACGCAGTATTTT.